A single sample gave rise to the 8 T cell receptor beta chains below, sequenced in a study of CD4 T cells in relation to SARS-CoV-2 and coronaviruses. These receptors are not linked to any known antigen. The data were produced by immunoSEQ multiplex PCR, yet TCRdb's version contains in-frame clones alone and is incomplete. The repertoire includes about 35,000 clones, 70% to 85% of them detected once, and roughly 22% sits in the top ten. Sequenced sample: memory CD4+ T cells from PBMCs, cultured in vitro. Receptors originate from an adult with COVID-19.

This clone has only one observation. The chain combines TRBV6-5 with TRBJ2-1; tentatively, D is TRBD1 or TRBD2 (5 bases each). CDR1 and CDR2 (germline): MNHEY, SVGAGI. V dropped 5 bases and J dropped 0 bases, with 8 bases sitting between them. This CDR3 has 14 amino acids. The CDR3 DNA reads TGTGCCAGCAGTACTAGGGGCTCCTACAATGAGCAGTTCTTC. Its protein is CASSTRGSYNEQFF.

This clone was picked up one time. The chain joins TRBV29-1 to TRBJ2-1, with a weak D call TRBD1 (5 bases). Germline CDR1 SQVTM, CDR2 ANQGSEA. Trimming removed 3 bases from V and 10 bases from J, with 10 bases in between. The length of the CDR3 is 11 residues. CDR3 amino acids: CSVDGAVEQFF. As DNA, the CDR3 is TGCAGCGTTGATGGGGCAGTAGAGCAGTTCTTC.

The chain links TRBV28 to TRBJ2-1, with 9 bases fitting TRBD2. Trimming at V came to 5 bases and at J to 4 bases, leaving 9 bases not matched to a gene. This CDR3 is 16 amino acids long. Germline loops: CDR1 MDHEN, CDR2 SYDVKM. CDR3 sequence (DNA): TGTGCCAGCAGTCGAGCGGGAGGTTCCCCTTACAATGAGCAGTTCTTC. It is translated as CASSRAGGSPYNEQFF.

This clone was recorded a few times. The CDR3 is CASSSDRGTHQPQHF. As DNA, the CDR3 is TGTGCCAGCAGCTCCGACAGGGGAACCCATCAGCCCCAGCATTTT. The chain uses TRBV7-2 and TRBJ1-5; 8 bases line up with TRBD1. The germline V gene encodes CDR1 SGHTA and CDR2 FQGNSA. CDR3 length equals 15 residues. V lost 4 bases to trimming and J lost 5 bases; unmatched junction nucleotides: 7.

This chain joins TRBV4-1 and TRBJ2-7, with D possibly TRBD2 on 5 matching bases. The V gene lost 0 bases and the J gene lost 0 bases, with 12 bases spanning the gap. Germline V lookup: CDR1 MGHRA, CDR2 YSYEKL. The CDR3 runs to 16 residues. The CDR3 spells CASSQDGRFSSYEQYF. DNA of the CDR3: TGCGCCAGCAGCCAAGATGGGAGATTTAGCTCCTACGAGCAGTACTTC.

This chain links TRBV6-2 or TRBV6-3 with TRBJ1-4; D is unresolved. V lost 3 bases and J 6 bases, leaving 17 bases between the germline ends. Germline V lookup: CDR1 MNHEY, CDR2 SVGEGT. This CDR3 region has 16 residues. Here the CDR3 DNA reads TGTGCCAGCAGTTATGGTTTTGGGCATGCGGATGAAAAACTGTTTTTT. Translated: CASSYGFGHADEKLFF.

The chain couples TRBV5-1 to TRBJ2-3, with TRBD2 matching 7 bases. After removal of 4 bases from V and 3 bases from J, the junction contained 5 bases not matched to a gene. CDR1 SGHRS and CDR2 YFSETQ come from the germline V gene. The CDR3 length is 14 residues. The CDR3 nucleotides are TGCGCCAGCAGCGACCCTAGCGGTACAGATACGCAGTATTTT. Protein product: CASSDPSGTDTQYF.

The DNA of the CDR3 is TGTGCCAGTACCTCCGGAGCAGGGCCCTCCGGAAACACCATATATTTT. Encoded protein: CASTSGAGPSGNTIYF. The chain employs TRBV19 and TRBJ1-3; D is possibly TRBD1 (5 bases). This CDR3 comprises 16 residues. CDR1 is LNHDA and CDR2 is SQIVND in the germline V gene (reference sequence). The V gene lost 7 bases and the J gene lost 4 bases, with 20 bases spanning the gap. The full variable domain, its missing parts supplied by reference TRBV19 and TRBJ1-3, is DGGITQSPKYLFRKEGQNVTLSCEQNLNHDAMYWYRQDPGQGLRLIYYSQIVNDFQKGDIAEGYSVSREKKESFPLTVTSAQKNPTAFYLCASTSGAGPSGNTIYFGEGSWLTVV.